A selection of T cell receptor beta chains follows, all from one sample in a study of shared T cell receptors in the human thymus. The repertoire was sequenced with immunoSEQ multiplex PCR; TCRdb's copy has only in-frame clones and lacks some. The top ten clones hold around 0.0099% of a sample with about 660,000 clones, roughly 90% of them seen once. These data are also associated with another study on human thymus T cells.

The source material was thymocytes. The source is a boy younger than two with a congenital heart defect. The CDR3 runs from the conserved cysteine through the conserved F or W. D genes are given only for firm matches. Size is omitted from some rows. Given values are once, few, many or a class for expanded clones.

CDR3 protein: CASSPRRLAGVHEQFF
CDR3 DNA: TGTGCCAGCAGCCCTAGGCGACTAGCGGGAGTTCATGAGCAGTTCTTC
clone size: NA
CDR3 length: 16
V gene: TRBV7-6
D gene: TRBD2
J gene: TRBJ2-1

CDR3 protein: CASWTGAHIYEQYF
CDR3 DNA: TGTGCCAGTTGGACAGGGGCCCACATCTACGAGCAGTACTTC
clone size: NA
CDR3 length: 14
V gene: TRBV19
D gene: TRBD1
J gene: TRBJ2-7

CDR3 protein: CASSLALSGRAPSTDTQYF
CDR3 DNA: TGTGCCAGCAGCTTAGCCCTTAGCGGGAGGGCCCCTAGCACAGATACGCAGTATTTT
clone size: NA
CDR3 length: 19
V gene: TRBV7-6
D gene: TRBD2
J gene: TRBJ2-3

CDR3 protein: CASSQASRDSYNNTEAFF
CDR3 DNA: TGCGCCAGCAGCCAAGCTTCCCGGGACAGTTATAATAACACTGAAGCTTTCTTT
clone size: NA
CDR3 length: 18
V gene: TRBV4-3
D gene: TRBD1
J gene: TRBJ1-1

CDR3 protein: CASSVSSSYNEQFF
CDR3 DNA: TGTGCCAGCAGTGTATCGAGCTCCTACAATGAGCAGTTCTTC
clone size: NA
CDR3 length: 14
V gene: TRBV6-4
D gene: NA
J gene: TRBJ2-1

CDR3 protein: CASSHISGDSYEQYF
CDR3 DNA: TGCGCCAGCAGCCACATTAGCGGAGATTCCTACGAGCAGTACTTC
clone size: NA
CDR3 length: 15
V gene: TRBV5-1
D gene: NA
J gene: TRBJ2-7

CDR3 protein: CAIREGTSGIPDTQYF
CDR3 DNA: TGTGCCATCAGGGAAGGGACTAGCGGGATTCCCGATACGCAGTATTTT
clone size: few
CDR3 length: 16
V gene: TRBV10-3
D gene: TRBD2
J gene: TRBJ2-3

CDR3 protein: CASSAGAAYGYTF
CDR3 DNA: TGTGCCAGCTCGGCGGGGGCTGCCTATGGCTACACCTTC
clone size: few
CDR3 length: 13
V gene: TRBV19
D gene: NA
J gene: TRBJ1-2

CDR3 protein: CASSDKLNYGYTF
CDR3 DNA: TGTGCCAGCAGTGATAAACTTAACTATGGCTACACCTTC
clone size: NA
CDR3 length: 13
V gene: TRBV2
D gene: NA
J gene: TRBJ1-2

CDR3 protein: CASSSDRGETEAFF
CDR3 DNA: TGTGCCAGCTCCTCCGACAGGGGAGAAACTGAAGCTTTCTTT
clone size: NA
CDR3 length: 14
V gene: TRBV18
D gene: TRBD1
J gene: TRBJ1-1

CDR3 protein: CASSGKGRASYGYTF
CDR3 DNA: TGTGCCAGCAGTGGAAAAGGGAGGGCGAGCTATGGCTACACCTTC
clone size: NA
CDR3 length: 15
V gene: TRBV6-5
D gene: NA
J gene: TRBJ1-2

CDR3 protein: CASSIGGGRYQPQHF
CDR3 DNA: TGTGCCAGTAGTATTGGGGGGGGTAGGTATCAGCCCCAGCATTTT
clone size: NA
CDR3 length: 15
V gene: TRBV19
D gene: NA
J gene: TRBJ1-5

CDR3 protein: CASSFTGGLRGNEQFF
CDR3 DNA: TGCGCCAGCAGCTTTACAGGTGGCCTAAGGGGTAATGAGCAGTTCTTC
clone size: NA
CDR3 length: 16
V gene: TRBV5-1
D gene: NA
J gene: TRBJ2-1

CDR3 protein: CASSTPGRGLYNEQFF
CDR3 DNA: TGTGCCAGTAGTACCCCCGGGAGGGGGCTCTACAATGAGCAGTTCTTC
clone size: NA
CDR3 length: 16
V gene: TRBV19
D gene: NA
J gene: TRBJ2-1

CDR3 protein: CASRPDRGTDTQYF
CDR3 DNA: TGTGCCAGCAGGCCGGACAGGGGGACAGATACGCAGTATTTT
clone size: NA
CDR3 length: 14
V gene: TRBV7-9
D gene: TRBD1
J gene: TRBJ2-3

CDR3 protein: CASSPRDFFPGETQYF
CDR3 DNA: TGTGCCAGCAGCCCCAGGGACTTTTTCCCGGGGGAGACCCAGTACTTC
clone size: NA
CDR3 length: 16
V gene: TRBV9
D gene: NA
J gene: TRBJ2-5

CDR3 protein: CAIGGGLRTDTQYF
CDR3 DNA: TGTGCCATCGGGGGGGGATTGAGGACAGATACGCAGTATTTT
clone size: NA
CDR3 length: 14
V gene: TRBV6-6
D gene: TRBD2
J gene: TRBJ2-3

CDR3 protein: CASSRDRGPYGYTF
CDR3 DNA: TGTGCCAGTAGCCGGGACAGGGGGCCCTATGGCTACACCTTC
clone size: NA
CDR3 length: 14
V gene: TRBV19
D gene: TRBD1
J gene: TRBJ1-2

CDR3 protein: CASSVRGNTEAFF
CDR3 DNA: TGTGCCAGCAGCGTGCGGGGGAACACTGAAGCTTTCTTT
clone size: NA
CDR3 length: 13
V gene: TRBV9
D gene: NA
J gene: TRBJ1-1

CDR3 protein: CASSQDSMGGEYNEQFF
CDR3 DNA: TGTGCCAGCAGCCAAGATTCTATGGGGGGGGAATACAATGAGCAGTTCTTC
clone size: once
CDR3 length: 17
V gene: TRBV14
D gene: TRBD2
J gene: TRBJ2-1

CDR3 protein: CAWSPADRVSEETQYF
CDR3 DNA: TGTGCCTGGAGCCCAGCGGACAGGGTGAGCGAAGAGACCCAGTACTTC
clone size: NA
CDR3 length: 16
V gene: TRBV30
D gene: TRBD1
J gene: TRBJ2-5

CDR3 protein: CASSYSEDREIDEQYF
CDR3 DNA: TGTGCCAGCAGTTACTCGGAGGACAGGGAAATAGACGAGCAGTACTTC
clone size: NA
CDR3 length: 16
V gene: TRBV6-5
D gene: TRBD1
J gene: TRBJ2-7

CDR3 protein: CASSQGVVGEGETQYF
CDR3 DNA: TGCGCCAGCAGCCAAGGAGTTGTGGGGGAGGGAGAGACCCAGTACTTC
clone size: NA
CDR3 length: 16
V gene: TRBV4-3
D gene: TRBD2
J gene: TRBJ2-5

CDR3 protein: CASSPPGLAGVTYEQYF
CDR3 DNA: TGTGCCAGCAGTCCTCCGGGACTAGCGGGAGTAACCTACGAGCAGTACTTC
clone size: NA
CDR3 length: 17
V gene: TRBV28
D gene: TRBD2
J gene: TRBJ2-7

CDR3 protein: CASSDGRGGEKLFF
CDR3 DNA: TGTGCCAGCAGTGATGGACGGGGAGGGGAAAAACTGTTTTTT
clone size: NA
CDR3 length: 14
V gene: TRBV2
D gene: NA
J gene: TRBJ1-4

CDR3 protein: CASSEGLAGDTGELFF
CDR3 DNA: TGTGCCAGCAGTGAAGGGCTAGCGGGCGATACCGGGGAGCTGTTTTTT
clone size: NA
CDR3 length: 16
V gene: TRBV6-1
D gene: TRBD2
J gene: TRBJ2-2

CDR3 protein: CAISAVLPPVWNTGELFF
CDR3 DNA: TGTGCCATCAGTGCGGTGTTACCCCCTGTATGGAACACCGGGGAGCTGTTTTTT
clone size: NA
CDR3 length: 18
V gene: TRBV10-3
D gene: NA
J gene: TRBJ2-2

CDR3 protein: CASSFASGRGTYEQYF
CDR3 DNA: TGTGCCAGCAGCTTCGCTAGCGGGAGGGGAACCTACGAGCAGTACTTC
clone size: NA
CDR3 length: 16
V gene: TRBV7-2
D gene: TRBD2
J gene: TRBJ2-7

CDR3 protein: CASSQGVRDTEAFF
CDR3 DNA: TGCGCCAGCAGCCAAGGAGTGCGGGACACTGAAGCTTTCTTT
clone size: NA
CDR3 length: 14
V gene: TRBV4-3
D gene: NA
J gene: TRBJ1-1

CDR3 protein: CAISGQNYGYTF
CDR3 DNA: TGTGCCATCAGTGGTCAAAACTATGGCTACACCTTC
clone size: few
CDR3 length: 12
V gene: TRBV10-3
D gene: NA
J gene: TRBJ1-2

CDR3 protein: CASSLEYGYTF
CDR3 DNA: TGTGCCAGTAGTCTGGAGTATGGCTACACCTTC
clone size: few
CDR3 length: 11
V gene: TRBV19
D gene: NA
J gene: TRBJ1-2

CDR3 protein: CASSLEGPSYEQYF
CDR3 DNA: TGTGCCAGCAGCTTAGAGGGGCCCTCCTACGAGCAGTACTTC
clone size: NA
CDR3 length: 14
V gene: TRBV7-9
D gene: NA
J gene: TRBJ2-7

CDR3 protein: CASSQVQGQETQYF
CDR3 DNA: TGTGCCAGCAGCCAAGTACAGGGTCAAGAGACCCAGTACTTC
clone size: few
CDR3 length: 14
V gene: TRBV14
D gene: NA
J gene: TRBJ2-5

CDR3 protein: CASSAPGQGAPNYGYTF
CDR3 DNA: TGTGCCAGCAGTGCCCCGGGACAGGGGGCGCCTAACTATGGCTACACCTTC
clone size: NA
CDR3 length: 17
V gene: TRBV25-1
D gene: TRBD1
J gene: TRBJ1-2

CDR3 protein: CASSLVPGRKETQYF
CDR3 DNA: TGCGCCAGCAGCTTGGTACCAGGGAGGAAAGAGACCCAGTACTTC
clone size: once
CDR3 length: 15
V gene: TRBV5-1
D gene: NA
J gene: TRBJ2-5

CDR3 protein: CASSVFVRAPSYEQYF
CDR3 DNA: TGTGCCAGCAGCGTCTTTGTGCGGGCCCCCTCCTACGAGCAGTACTTC
clone size: NA
CDR3 length: 16
V gene: TRBV7-2
D gene: NA
J gene: TRBJ2-7

CDR3 protein: CASSSGTGDTEAFF
CDR3 DNA: TGTGCCAGCAGCTCAGGGACAGGGGACACTGAAGCTTTCTTT
clone size: NA
CDR3 length: 14
V gene: TRBV7-2
D gene: TRBD1
J gene: TRBJ1-1

CDR3 protein: CASSSQARDRGWPTNEKLFF
CDR3 DNA: TGTGCCAGCAGTTCCCAGGCCCGGGACAGGGGATGGCCAACTAATGAAAAACTGTTTTTT
clone size: NA
CDR3 length: 20
V gene: TRBV27
D gene: TRBD1
J gene: TRBJ1-4

CDR3 protein: CASSQNRGQNTEAFF
CDR3 DNA: TGTGCCAGCAGTCAAAACAGGGGACAGAACACTGAAGCTTTCTTT
clone size: NA
CDR3 length: 15
V gene: TRBV28
D gene: TRBD1
J gene: TRBJ1-1

CDR3 protein: CASSYSKSRISNGYTF
CDR3 DNA: TGTGCCAGCAGTTACTCGAAATCCAGGATTTCGAATGGCTACACCTTC
clone size: NA
CDR3 length: 16
V gene: TRBV6-5
D gene: NA
J gene: TRBJ1-2

CDR3 protein: CASSTALLGTSGYNEQFF
CDR3 DNA: TGCGCCAGCAGCACCGCTTTGTTGGGGACTAGCGGCTACAATGAGCAGTTCTTC
clone size: NA
CDR3 length: 18
V gene: TRBV5-1
D gene: TRBD2
J gene: TRBJ2-1

CDR3 protein: CASSLARGYEQYF
CDR3 DNA: TGTGCCAGCAGCTTGGCAAGAGGCTACGAGCAGTACTTC
clone size: NA
CDR3 length: 13
V gene: TRBV5-5
D gene: NA
J gene: TRBJ2-7

CDR3 protein: CASSLVAGPPSTDTQYF
CDR3 DNA: TGTGCCAGCAGCTTAGTGGCGGGACCCCCTAGCACAGATACGCAGTATTTT
clone size: NA
CDR3 length: 17
V gene: TRBV7-8
D gene: NA
J gene: TRBJ2-3

CDR3 protein: CASRGLAGITNPGELFF
CDR3 DNA: TGCGCCAGCAGGGGACTAGCGGGAATTACGAACCCCGGGGAGCTGTTTTTT
clone size: NA
CDR3 length: 17
V gene: TRBV5-1
D gene: TRBD2
J gene: TRBJ2-2

CDR3 protein: CASSFGGVSGKSTEAFF
CDR3 DNA: TGTGCCAGCAGTTTCGGGGGGGTTTCGGGGAAGAGCACTGAAGCTTTCTTT
clone size: once
CDR3 length: 17
V gene: TRBV28
D gene: NA
J gene: TRBJ1-1

CDR3 protein: CASSFVQGNTEAFF
CDR3 DNA: TGTGCCAGCAGCTTCGTCCAGGGGAACACTGAAGCTTTCTTT
clone size: once
CDR3 length: 14
V gene: TRBV5-8
D gene: NA
J gene: TRBJ1-1

CDR3 protein: CASSLAGLARASEQFF
CDR3 DNA: TGTGCCAGCAGCTTGGCCGGACTAGCGAGAGCGTCGGAGCAGTTCTTC
clone size: NA
CDR3 length: 16
V gene: TRBV5-5
D gene: TRBD2
J gene: TRBJ2-1

CDR3 protein: CASGPPGQGRSETQYF
CDR3 DNA: TGCGCCAGCGGACCTCCGGGACAGGGTAGATCGGAGACCCAGTACTTC
clone size: NA
CDR3 length: 16
V gene: TRBV5-1
D gene: TRBD1
J gene: TRBJ2-5

CDR3 protein: CASSPKLAGGGADTQYF
CDR3 DNA: TGCGCCAGCAGCCCCAAGCTAGCGGGAGGAGGGGCAGATACGCAGTATTTT
clone size: NA
CDR3 length: 17
V gene: TRBV4-1
D gene: TRBD2
J gene: TRBJ2-3

CDR3 protein: CASSLATGYNQPQHF
CDR3 DNA: TGTGCCAGCAGCTTAGCGACAGGGTACAATCAGCCCCAGCATTTT
clone size: once
CDR3 length: 15
V gene: TRBV7-2
D gene: TRBD1
J gene: TRBJ1-5

CDR3 protein: CASGLTWTGGVTEAFF
CDR3 DNA: TGTGCTAGTGGTTTGACATGGACAGGGGGCGTAACTGAAGCTTTCTTT
clone size: NA
CDR3 length: 16
V gene: TRBV12-5
D gene: TRBD1
J gene: TRBJ1-1

CDR3 protein: CASSPGEKLFF
CDR3 DNA: TGTGCCAGCAGCCCCGGTGAAAAACTGTTTTTT
clone size: NA
CDR3 length: 11
V gene: TRBV7-9
D gene: NA
J gene: TRBJ1-4

CDR3 protein: CASSFRRDRVGEKLFF
CDR3 DNA: TGTGCCAGCAGTTTTCGGAGGGACAGGGTGGGGGAAAAACTGTTTTTT
clone size: NA
CDR3 length: 16
V gene: TRBV6-6
D gene: TRBD1
J gene: TRBJ1-4